Each of the 17 T cell receptor beta chains below was sequenced from the same sample in a study of cytomegalovirus exposure and HLA in healthy donors. PCR involved 60 Vbeta and 13 Jbeta primers. TCRdb's table, derived via immunoSEQ multiplex PCR, lists solely in-frame clones and lacks some. The sample lists approximately 70,000 clones; approximately 70% were seen once. The specimen was PBMCs. These receptor sequences come from a male donor in good health and CMV-seropositive.

This sequence joins TRBV19 and TRBJ2-1; D may be TRBD2 (7 bases). From germline, CDR1 is LNHDA and CDR2 SQIVND (reference sequence). The CDR3 sequence is 13 residues long. Trimming took 4 bases from V and 7 from J, leaving 11 bases between them. In nucleotides, the CDR3 is TGTGCCAGTAGTAGGGGGAGGGGGAATGAGCAGTTCTTC. Residues: CASSRGRGNEQFF.

The V and J genes are TRBV6-6 and TRBJ1-1; 8 bases fit TRBD1. The germline CDR1 and CDR2 sequences are MNHNY and SVGAGI (reference sequence). V shed 5 bases, J shed 4 bases, and the junction held 6 bases outside the gene matches. This CDR3 is 14 amino acids long. The CDR3 loop is CASSPGGGGTEAFF. In DNA, the CDR3 is TGTGCCAGCAGTCCAGGGGGCGGGGGCACTGAAGCTTTCTTT.

The chain joins TRBV2 to TRBJ1-2; D is uncertain. The CDR3 consists of 13 residues. The germline V gene encodes CDR1 SNHLY and CDR2 FYNNEI. V lost 8 bases, J lost 4 bases, and 14 bases lay in between. The CDR3 loop is CASGGESSYGYTF. The CDR3 nucleotides read TGTGCCAGCGGCGGCGAATCCTCCTATGGCTACACCTTC.

Details on this clone: One end of the junction is discordant with germline, which a read error may explain. This chain links TRBV7-9 with TRBJ2-7, with 8 nucleotides matching TRBD1. Germline V gives CDR1 SEHNR, CDR2 FQNEAQ (reference sequence). CDR3 length equals 13 residues. The CDR3 DNA reads as TGTTCCAGCAGCTTACAGGGGGTCTACGAGCAGTACTTC. This translates into CSSSLQGVYEQYF.

This clone was counted a single time. The chain recombines TRBV10-1 with TRBJ2-5, with 8 bases that match TRBD1. J gave up 4 bases and V 4 bases, and 2 bases lay outside the gene matches. Per the germline V gene, CDR1 is WNHNN and CDR2 is SYGVQD (reference sequence). This CDR3 spans 13 amino acids. CDR3 nucleotides: TGCGCCAGCAGTGTTGGGACAGGAGAGACCCAGTACTTC. It yields the protein CASSVGTGETQYF.

CDR3: CASIPKRGDTDSNQPQHF. CDR3 bases: TGTGCCAGCATCCCTAAAAGAGGGGACACCGATAGCAATCAGCCCCAGCATTTT. J is TRBJ1-5 and V is TRBV9; tentative D call: TRBD1 (6 bases). Germline CDR1 SGDLS, CDR2 YYNGEE. The ends were cut back, 6 bases at V and 0 bases at J, with 22 bases in the middle. This CDR3 contains 18 residues.

V is TRBV6-5 and J is TRBJ1-5; D is unresolved. V was cut by 6 bases and J by 0 bases, with 12 bases left in between. Germline-derived CDR1 and CDR2 are MNHEY and SVGAGI. The CDR3 consists of 15 residues. In DNA form, the CDR3 reads TGTGCCAGCAGACCCCGGACTTCTAGCAATCAGCCCCAGCATTTT. Encoded protein: CASRPRTSSNQPQHF.

V and J are TRBV27 and TRBJ1-3; D gene unclear. The V gene lost 5 bases and the J gene lost 0 bases, with 8 bases spanning the gap. The germline gives CDR1 MNHEY, CDR2 SMNVEV (reference sequence). The CDR3 is 14 residues long. The CDR3 loop is CASSPLGSGNTIYF. CDR3 DNA: TGTGCCAGCAGTCCCCTCGGCTCTGGAAACACCATATATTTT.

This chain uses TRBV7-9 with TRBJ1-3, with D perhaps matching TRBD1 (5 bases). The germline V gene encodes CDR1 SEHNR and CDR2 FQNEAQ (reference sequence). V was trimmed by 5 bases and J by 8 bases, leaving 19 bases between them. The CDR3 consists of 15 residues. This chain's CDR3 is CASSGGTAGGYTIYF. The DNA of the CDR3 is TGTGCCAGCAGCGGAGGGACCGCGGGGGGGTACACCATATATTTT.

There are a few counts of this clone. The gene calls are TRBV21-1 and TRBJ2-7; the table's D call TRBD1 went unverified against the DNA. TRBV21-1 is given as a pseudogene. This CDR3 spans 15 amino acids. The CDR3 DNA reads TGTGCCAGCAGCTCGCGACAGCTTAGCTCCTACGAGCAGTACTTC. This codes for CASSSRQLSSYEQYF.

V usage is TRBV10-1 and J usage is TRBJ2-1; 9 positions match TRBD1. The V and J ends lost 4 bases and 5 bases, in that order; junction bases with no gene match: 6. Per germline, CDR1 WNHNN and CDR2 SYGVQD (reference sequence). The CDR3 consists of 15 residues. The CDR3 region is CASSADRGANNEQFF. CDR3 in DNA: TGCGCCAGCAGTGCGGACAGGGGAGCCAACAATGAGCAGTTCTTC.

CDR3 bases: TGTGCCAGCAGCTTAGGGGCAGGAAAGACCTACGAGCAGTACTTC. The encoded protein is CASSLGAGKTYEQYF. This rearrangement joins TRBV11-2 to TRBJ2-5; D unclear. Matching the DNA end better, TRBJ2-7 makes the J call doubtful. The CDR3 is 15 amino acids. CDR1 SGHAT and CDR2 FQNNGV come from the germline V gene.

This chain connects TRBV19 to TRBJ2-1; 15 positions match TRBD2. The CDR3 extends over 19 amino acids. Looked up from germline, CDR1 is LNHDA and CDR2 is SQIVND (reference sequence). V lost 5 bases, J lost 0 bases, and 8 bases stayed unmatched. For the CDR3, the DNA is TGTGCCAGTAGTCCTGGACTAGCGGGAGGGCTGAGCTCCTACAATGAGCAGTTCTTC. Amino acids: CASSPGLAGGLSSYNEQFF.

This clone has a handful of counts. The chain recombines TRBV25-1 with TRBJ1-1, with D possibly being TRBD1 (6 bases). The germline V and J ends were trimmed by 3 bases and 10 bases, with 15 bases remaining between them. CDR3 length equals 13 residues. Germline CDR1 reads MGHDK; CDR2 reads SYGVNS. This chain's CDR3 is CASSDGGAMRAFF. The CDR3 DNA reads TGTGCCAGCAGTGATGGGGGGGCGATGAGAGCTTTCTTT.

V usage is TRBV30 and J usage is TRBJ1-2; D possibly corresponds to TRBD1 (6 bases). V dropped 5 bases and J dropped 2 bases, with 18 bases sitting between them. The CDR3 length is 15 residues. Germline V gene data show CDR1 as GTSNPN and CDR2 as SVGIG (reference sequence). In DNA, the CDR3 is TGTGCCTGGGCCAAAGGGGACGGACAGAACTATGGCTACACCTTC. Its translation: CAWAKGDGQNYGYTF.

V gene TRBV27 combines with J gene TRBJ1-2, with 10 bases that match TRBD1. The length of the CDR3 is 17 residues. V lost 7 bases to trimming and J lost 4 bases; unmatched junction nucleotides: 15. Germline assignment: CDR1 MNHEY and CDR2 SMNVEV (reference sequence). The CDR3 DNA reads TGTGCCAGCAAAGAAGGGTCGGGACAGGGGTTGGGCTATGGCTACACCTTC. It encodes CASKEGSGQGLGYGYTF.

The rearrangement uses TRBV18 and TRBJ1-4, with TRBD1 identical over 8 bases. The J segment lost 5 bases and the V segment lost 4 bases, leaving 9 bases of the junction unmatched. The length of the CDR3 is 16 residues. CDR1 and CDR2 (germline): KGHSH, LQKENI. The CDR3 sequence is CASSRGPGTGNEKLFF. The CDR3 DNA reads TGTGCCAGCTCACGAGGGCCAGGGACAGGCAATGAAAAACTGTTTTTT.